This T cell receptor (beta chain) originates from a study of cytomegalovirus exposure and HLA in healthy donors. About the research overall: As an earlier analysis found, roughly 180 million T cells yielded about 120 million unique TCR beta sequences. Findings and caveats of the study: Excluded were some V segments that proved indistinguishable, including TRBV6-2 and TRBV6-3.

This clone occurred once. As yet, its antigen is unknown. The length of the CDR3 is 15 residues. Germline V gene sequence: CDR1 LNHDA, CDR2 SQIVND (reference sequence). V gave up 3 bases and J gave up 1 base, with 13 bases separating them. 13 Jbeta primers and 60 Vbeta primers were used for the PCR. Sequencing used immunoSEQ multiplex PCR; TCRdb keeps in-frame clones, though not all of them. The repertoire consists of 100,000 to 150,000 clones, with 81% occurring once and the leading ten covering under 4.5%. The TCR sequence derives from a man aged 18 to 30 in good health and CMV-seropositive. The chain carries TRBV19 and TRBJ2-7; TRBD1 might be the D (5 bases). Source material: PBMCs. The CDR3: CASSMSETASYEQYF. The CDR3 nucleotides are TGTGCCAGTAGTATGAGCGAGACAGCTTCCTACGAGCAGTACTTC.